A selection of T cell receptor beta chains follows, all from one sample in a study of T cells after posttransplantation cyclophosphamide. The data were produced by immunoSEQ multiplex PCR, yet TCRdb's version contains in-frame clones alone and is incomplete. The table shows around 23,000 clones, with 86% occurring only once. This specimen consisted of PBMCs, obtained about 400 days after allogeneic stem cell transplant with calcineurin inhibitor and methotrexate. Every receptor here comes from a female patient under 45 who received an allogeneic stem cell transplant from an unrelated donor, was CMV-positive, and had acute and chronic GVHD. Part of the T cells may come from the graft donor. Both conserved end residues are trimmed from each CDR3. The size entry is marked missing in some rows and otherwise reads once, few, many or a size class.

V: TRBV4-1; J: TRBJ2-5; size: once; CDR3: ASSQVGLAGNQETQY
V: TRBV28; J: TRBJ1-2; size: NA; CDR3: ASSSPYIPRLYGYT
V: TRBV6-5; J: TRBJ2-1; size: once; CDR3: ASSYSTSGFNEQF
V: TRBV6-6; J: TRBJ2-7; size: once; CDR3: ASSSSGTSGSGQY
V: TRBV30; J: TRBJ1-4; size: NA; CDR3: AWSVSPRQLF
V: TRBV7-9; J: TRBJ1-1; size: NA; CDR3: ASSRNTEAF
V: TRBV9; J: TRBJ1-5; size: NA; CDR3: ASSVAHNQPQH
V: TRBV6-1; J: TRBJ1-4; size: once; CDR3: ASSDGTGVEKLF
V: TRBV7-8; J: TRBJ2-2; size: NA; CDR3: ASSPTSSYTGELF
V: TRBV11-1; J: TRBJ2-7; size: NA; CDR3: ASSPRDSSYEQY
V: TRBV7-2; J: TRBJ2-3; size: once; CDR3: ASSRGGVTESQQY